This T cell receptor (beta chain) was documented in a study of blood T cell repertoires in COVID-19. Data came from immunoSEQ multiplex PCR; TCRdb stores just in-frame clones and leaves some out. Found here are some 25,000 clones, 89% of them singletons; the top ten hold 9% to 10%. The CDR3 contains 16 residues. Between the trimmed V and J ends, which lost 2 bases and 4 bases, there was a span of 14 bases. Germline V lookup: CDR1 MNHEY, CDR2 SVGAGI. The V call is TRBV6-5, the J call TRBJ1-4; weak D call: TRBD1 (6 bases). The source of this sequence is a man between 65 and 79 years old with acute or convalescent COVID-19. Sequencing was carried out using peripheral blood. The CDR3 spells CASSYGGRGSNEKLFF. In DNA form, the CDR3 reads TGTGCCAGCAGTTACGGCGGCAGGGGTAGTAATGAAAAACTGTTTTTT.